The T cell receptor beta chain described here comes from a study of blood T cell repertoires in COVID-19. The CDR3 consists of 14 residues. Germline CDR1 reads KGHDR; CDR2 reads SFDVKD. V was clipped by 4 bases and J by 0 bases, with 6 bases between them. Here immunoSEQ multiplex PCR was the method, and the copy in TCRdb shows in-frame clones only, minus some. Altogether 450,000 or so clones are present, about 90% being singletons, with the ten largest covering approximately 0.92%. The rearrangement uses TRBV24-1 and TRBJ2-1; D is uncertain. Source material: peripheral blood. This clonotype was sampled from a man younger than 35 with COVID-19, enrolled during active disease. The CDR3 DNA is TGTGCCACCAGTGACGGTAGCTCCTACAATGAGCAGTTCTTC. Its protein is CATSDGSSYNEQFF.